The next 15 T cell receptor beta chains were all read from a single sample in a study of CD8+CD57+ T cells in acquired aplastic anemia. TCR beta VDJ and CDR3 were profiled, and genomic DNA was the template. In TCRdb, the reads were re-called with MiXCR into one record per CDR3 protein. The sample carries under 200,000 distinct CDR3 sequences, roughly 48% recorded once. Sequencing was carried out using sorted CD4+, CD8+, or CD8+CD57+ T cells (not recorded which) from PBMCs. The receptors originated from a human donor in good health.

This clonotype was detected many times. The rearrangement joins TRBV7-2 to TRBJ2-7, with 11 bases identical to TRBD2. The CDR3 extends over 15 amino acids. Trimming cost V 5 bases and J 4 bases; bases outside gene matches: 7. The V gene's germline CDR1 is SGHTA and CDR2 FQGNSA. The DNA for the CDR3 is TGTGCCAGCAGCCTCGGACTAGCGGGTTTGTACGAGCAGTACTTC. Amino acids: CASSLGLAGLYEQYF.

The chain is built from TRBV24-1 and TRBJ2-1; the match to TRBD1 covers 8 bases. CDR1 is KGHDR, CDR2 SFDVKD, per germline. This CDR3 comprises 14 residues. The junction had 6 bases not matched to a gene; V was cut back by 7 bases and J by 5 bases. For the CDR3, the DNA is TGTGCCACCAGGGAGGACAGGGTCCACAATGAGCAGTTCTTC. It translates to CATREDRVHNEQFF.

With regard to this clonotype: A much larger clonotype is one base distant, so this may be a read error. V and J are TRBV11-2 and TRBJ2-3; no firm D call. The J call may not be correct, given that the DNA end is closer to TRBJ1-5. This CDR3 has 14 residues. Germline CDR1 is SGHAT and CDR2 is FQNNGV. CDR3 coding DNA: TGTGCCAGCAGCTTAGAACGATTTAGTTTTTCGCAGCATTTT. Translation: CASSLERFSFSQHF.

This clonotype was recorded at least ten times. The chain has TRBV6-5 and TRBJ1-2, with a possible D match to TRBD1 (6 bases). Trimming took off 4 bases at V and 1 base at J, with 13 bases between the two ends. Germline V gene data show CDR1 as MNHEY and CDR2 as SVGAGI. This CDR3 contains 15 residues. The CDR3 coding sequence is TGTGCCAGCAGTTCCAACAGGGCCGTTAACTATGGCTACACCTTC. This codes for CASSSNRAVNYGYTF.

This clonotype was found a few times. The chain recombines TRBV6-2 or TRBV6-3 with TRBJ2-2; 7 bases line up with TRBD1. The length of the CDR3 is 15 residues. The ends lost 4 bases at V and 4 bases at J; junction bases unmatched: 6. CDR1 and CDR2 from the germline V gene are MNHEY and SVGEGT. CDR3 nucleotide sequence: TGTGCCAGCAGTTCTGACAGGGTCGGCACCGGGGAGCTGTTTTTT. It specifies CASSSDRVGTGELFF.

CDR3 nucleotide sequence: TGTGCCAGCAGCTTAGGACTGAACGAAGAGACCCAGTACTTC. Translating gives CASSLGLNEETQYF. The chain joins TRBV11-3 to TRBJ2-5; no reliable D call. Germline V lookup: CDR1 SGHNT, CDR2 YENEEA. The CDR3 contains 14 residues. V was shortened by 1 base and J by 3 bases, with 9 bases between the two germline ends.

The sample holds many counts of this clonotype. The CDR3 sequence: CASSRRDRGETQTDTQYF. In DNA, the CDR3 is TGTGCCAGCAGCCGCCGGGACAGGGGTGAGACACAAACAGATACGCAGTATTTT. The gene calls are TRBV3-1 and TRBJ2-3; TRBD1 agrees at 10 bases. Germline CDR1 and CDR2: LGHDT and YNNKEL (reference sequence). CDR3 length: 18 amino acids. The V segment lost 4 bases and the J segment 3 bases; nucleotides outside the gene matches: 13.

The CDR3 loop reads CASSPTTGFFGNTIYF. In nucleotides, the CDR3 is TGTGCCAGCAGTCCGACCACAGGGTTCTTTGGAAACACCATATATTTT. The chain recombines TRBV3-1 with TRBJ1-3; perhaps TRBD1 as D (6 bases). CDR1 LGHDT and CDR2 YNNKEL come from the germline V gene (reference sequence). There are 16 residues in the CDR3. V was cut by 6 bases and J by 3 bases, with 18 bases left in between. The entire variable domain, with the rest obtained from reference TRBV3-1 and TRBJ1-3, is as follows: DTAVSQTPKYLVTQMGNDKSIKCEQNLGHDTMYWYKQDSKKFLKIMFSYNNKELIINETVPNRFSPKSPDKAHLNLHINSLELGDSAVYFCASSPTTGFFGNTIYFGEGSWLTVV.

CDR3 sequence: CASSGTDYGYTF. The CDR3 DNA is TGTGCCAGCAGTGGGACAGACTATGGCTACACCTTC. This chain uses TRBV2 with TRBJ1-2; a possible D gene is TRBD1 (6 bases). The CDR3 is made up of 12 amino acids. The V end lost 4 bases, the J end lost 3 bases, and 6 bases lay between the germline ends. CDR1 and CDR2 from the germline V gene are SNHLY and FYNNEI.

About this clonotype: A much larger clonotype is one base distant, so this may be a read error. The chain is built from TRBV12-3 or TRBV12-4 and TRBJ2-1; D possibly corresponds to TRBD1 (6 bases). V shed 8 bases and J shed 9 bases, with 14 bases lying between them. There are 12 residues in the CDR3. As DNA, the CDR3 is TGTGCCAGCGGCCTACAGGGCTTTGAGCAGTTCTTC. The encoded protein is CASGLQGFEQFF.

The gene calls are TRBV3-1 and TRBJ2-3, with 10 bases identical to TRBD2. The germline CDR1 and CDR2 sequences are LGHDT and YNNKEL (reference sequence). The trim removed 4 bases at V and 3 bases at J, leaving 4 bases unmatched. The CDR3 sequence is 15 residues long. The CDR3 nucleotides are TGTGCCAGCAGCCCGAGCGGGAGGGGGACAGATACGCAGTATTTT. Its translation is CASSPSGRGTDTQYF.

This rearrangement joins TRBV4-3 to TRBJ2-7; TRBD1 matches 7 bases. V lost 2 bases, J lost 6 bases, and 10 bases stayed unmatched. The CDR3 sequence is 15 residues long. Germline CDR1 reads LGHNA; CDR2 reads YSLEER. The CDR3 spells CASSQSAQGMVEQYF. The CDR3 nucleotides are TGCGCCAGCAGCCAATCGGCACAGGGGATGGTCGAGCAGTACTTC.

About this clonotype itself: This may arise from a read error, as a much more abundant clone is one base away. The chain has TRBV7-3 and TRBJ1-2; 7 positions match TRBD1. This CDR3 has 14 amino acids. Per the germline V gene, CDR1 is SGHTA and CDR2 is FQGTGA. The DNA for the CDR3 is TGTGCCCGCAGCTTAGACAGGGCCAACTATGGCTACACCTTC. This gives the protein CARSLDRANYGYTF. Combining the CDR3 with reference TRBV7-3 and TRBJ1-2 gives the whole variable domain GAGVSQTPSNKVTEKGKYVELRCDPISGHTALYWYRQSLGQGPEFLIYFQGTGAADDSGLPNDRFFAVRPEGSVSTLKIQRTERGDSAVYLCARSLDRANYGYTFGSGTRLTVV.

This rearrangement joins TRBV18 to TRBJ1-1; D is uncertain. In germline, CDR1 is KGHSH, CDR2 LQKENI. Trimming cost V 5 bases and J 0 bases, with 10 bases left between them. This CDR3 is built from 14 residues. CDR3 in DNA: TGTGCCAGCTCAGAGGCCCTACTGAACACTGAAGCTTTCTTT. Translated: CASSEALLNTEAFF.

This clonotype was counted at least ten times. This rearrangement joins TRBV6-1 to TRBJ1-5; D call uncertain. V was trimmed by 6 bases and J by 2 bases, leaving 14 bases between them. Germline lookup yields CDR1 MNHNS and CDR2 SASEGT. The CDR3 is made up of 15 amino acids. CDR3 nucleotide sequence: TGTGCCAGCAGCGGCGAACGGGCAGGCAATCAGCCCCAGCATTTT. Translated, it gives CASSGERAGNQPQHF.